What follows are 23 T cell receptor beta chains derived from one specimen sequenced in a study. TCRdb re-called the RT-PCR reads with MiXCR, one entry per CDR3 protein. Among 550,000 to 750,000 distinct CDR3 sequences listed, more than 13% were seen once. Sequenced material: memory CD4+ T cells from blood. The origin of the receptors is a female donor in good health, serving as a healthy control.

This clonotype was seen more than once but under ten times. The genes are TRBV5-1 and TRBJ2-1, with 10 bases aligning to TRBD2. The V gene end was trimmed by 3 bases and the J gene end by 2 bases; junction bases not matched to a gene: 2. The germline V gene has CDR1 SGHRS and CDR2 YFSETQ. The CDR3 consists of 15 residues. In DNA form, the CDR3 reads TGCGCCAGCAGCTCTAGCGGGAGTACCTACAATGAGCAGTTCTTC. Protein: CASSSSGSTYNEQFF.

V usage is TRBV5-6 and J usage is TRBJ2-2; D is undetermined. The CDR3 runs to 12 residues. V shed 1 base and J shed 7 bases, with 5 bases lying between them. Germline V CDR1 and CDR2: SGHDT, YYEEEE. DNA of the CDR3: TGTGCCAGCAGCTTGTTGAACGGGGAGCTGTTTTTT. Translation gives CASSLLNGELFF.

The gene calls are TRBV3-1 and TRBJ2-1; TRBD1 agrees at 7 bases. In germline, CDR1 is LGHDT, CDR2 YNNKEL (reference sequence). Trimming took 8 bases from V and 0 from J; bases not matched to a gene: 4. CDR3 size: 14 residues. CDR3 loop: CASRRDSSYNEQFF. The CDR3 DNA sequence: TGTGCCAGCCGCCGGGACAGCTCCTACAATGAGCAGTTCTTC.

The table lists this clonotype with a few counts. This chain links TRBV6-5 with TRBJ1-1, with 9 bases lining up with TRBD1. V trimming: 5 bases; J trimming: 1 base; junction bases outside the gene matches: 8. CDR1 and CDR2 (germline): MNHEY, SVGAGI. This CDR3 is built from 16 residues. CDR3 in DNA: TGTGCCAGCAGTCTCGACAGGGGGATGGCGAACACTGAAGCTTTCTTT. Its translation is CASSLDRGMANTEAFF.

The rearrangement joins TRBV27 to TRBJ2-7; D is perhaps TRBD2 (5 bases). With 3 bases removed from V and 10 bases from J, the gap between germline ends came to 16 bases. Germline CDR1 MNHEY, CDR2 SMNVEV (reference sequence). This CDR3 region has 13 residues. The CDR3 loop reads CASSFDRRSQQYF. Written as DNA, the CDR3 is TGTGCCAGCAGTTTTGACCGGAGGTCGCAACAGTACTTC.

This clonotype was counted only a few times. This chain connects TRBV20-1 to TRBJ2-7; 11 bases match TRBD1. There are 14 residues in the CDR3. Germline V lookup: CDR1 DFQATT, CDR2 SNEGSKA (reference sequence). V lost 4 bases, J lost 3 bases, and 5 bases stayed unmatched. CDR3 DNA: TGCAGTGCTACTACCGGGACAGGGGGCTACGAGCAGTACTTC. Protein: CSATTGTGGYEQYF.

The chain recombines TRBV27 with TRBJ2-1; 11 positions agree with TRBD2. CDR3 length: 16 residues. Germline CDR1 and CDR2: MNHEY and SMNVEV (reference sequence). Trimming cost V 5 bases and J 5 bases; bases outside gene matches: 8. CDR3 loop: CASSRYSSGRHNEQFF. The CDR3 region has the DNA TGTGCCAGCAGTAGATATTCTAGCGGGAGGCACAATGAGCAGTTCTTC.

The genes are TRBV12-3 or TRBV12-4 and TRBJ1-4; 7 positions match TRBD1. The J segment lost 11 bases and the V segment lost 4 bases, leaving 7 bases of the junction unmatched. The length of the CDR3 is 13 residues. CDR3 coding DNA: TGTGCCAGCAGTTCAACGGGGGACAGTAAACTGTTTTTT. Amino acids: CASSSTGDSKLFF.

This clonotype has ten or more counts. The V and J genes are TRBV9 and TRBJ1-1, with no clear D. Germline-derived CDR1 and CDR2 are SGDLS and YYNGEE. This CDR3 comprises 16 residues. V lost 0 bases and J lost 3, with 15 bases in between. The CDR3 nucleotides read TGTGCCAGCAGCGTAGCCCCCTCTCTTGCGGACACTGAAGCTTTCTTT. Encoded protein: CASSVAPSLADTEAFF.

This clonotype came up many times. CDR3 nucleotides: TGCGCCAGCAGCTTGAGTATTAGCGGGACCGGGGAGCTGTTTTTT. Its protein is CASSLSISGTGELFF. The chain employs TRBV5-1 and TRBJ2-2; 7 bases are a match to TRBD2. CDR3 length: 15 amino acids. The junction had 5 bases not matched to a gene; V was cut back by 1 base and J by 5 bases. Germline-derived CDR1 and CDR2 are SGHRS and YFSETQ. The variable domain in full, completed from reference TRBV5-1 and TRBJ2-2, reads KAGVTQTPRYLIKTRGQQVTLSCSPISGHRSVSWYQQTPGQGLQFLFEYFSETQRNKGNFPGRFSGRQFSNSRSEMNVSTLELGDSALYLCASSLSISGTGELFFGEGSRLTVL.

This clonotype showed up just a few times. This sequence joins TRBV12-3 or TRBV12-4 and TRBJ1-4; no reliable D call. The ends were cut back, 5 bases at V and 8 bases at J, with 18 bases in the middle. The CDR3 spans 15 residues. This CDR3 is CASSPLQLMGEKLFF. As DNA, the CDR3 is TGTGCCAGCAGTCCCTTGCAGCTTATGGGGGAAAAACTGTTTTTT.

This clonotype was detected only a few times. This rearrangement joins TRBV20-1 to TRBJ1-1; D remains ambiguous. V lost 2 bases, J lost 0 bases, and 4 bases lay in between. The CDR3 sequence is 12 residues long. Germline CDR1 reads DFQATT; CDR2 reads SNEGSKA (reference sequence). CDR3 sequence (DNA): TGCAGTGCTAGAAGACTGAACACTGAAGCTTTCTTT. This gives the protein CSARRLNTEAFF.

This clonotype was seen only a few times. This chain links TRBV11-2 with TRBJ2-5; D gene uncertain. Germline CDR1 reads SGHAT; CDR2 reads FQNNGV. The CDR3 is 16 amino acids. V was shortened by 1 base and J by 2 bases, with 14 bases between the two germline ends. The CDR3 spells CASSLGPTLVQETQYF. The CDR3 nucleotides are TGTGCCAGCAGCTTAGGTCCGACCCTGGTACAAGAGACCCAGTACTTC.

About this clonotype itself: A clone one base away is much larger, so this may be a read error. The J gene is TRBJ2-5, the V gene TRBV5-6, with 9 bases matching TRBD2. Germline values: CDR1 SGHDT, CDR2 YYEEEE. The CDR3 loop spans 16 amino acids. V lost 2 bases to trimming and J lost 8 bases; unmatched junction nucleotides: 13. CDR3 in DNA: TGTGCCAGCAGCTTCCCCCCAGCGGGAGGAGCAGATACCCAGTACTTC. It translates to CASSFPPAGGADTQYF. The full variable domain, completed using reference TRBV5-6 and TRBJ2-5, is DAGVTQSPTHLIKTRGQQVTLRCSPKSGHDTVSWYQQALGQGPQFIFQYYEEEERQRGNFPDRFSGHQFPNYSSELNVNALLLGDSALYLCASSFPPAGGADTQYFGPGTRLLVL.

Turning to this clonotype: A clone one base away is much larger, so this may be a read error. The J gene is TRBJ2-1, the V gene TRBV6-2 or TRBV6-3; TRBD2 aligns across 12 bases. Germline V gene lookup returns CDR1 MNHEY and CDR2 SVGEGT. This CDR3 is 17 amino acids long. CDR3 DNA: TGTGCCAGCAATTACTCGAACCTCCTAGCGGGAGGGAGTGAGCAGTTCTTC. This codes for CASNYSNLLAGGSEQFF.

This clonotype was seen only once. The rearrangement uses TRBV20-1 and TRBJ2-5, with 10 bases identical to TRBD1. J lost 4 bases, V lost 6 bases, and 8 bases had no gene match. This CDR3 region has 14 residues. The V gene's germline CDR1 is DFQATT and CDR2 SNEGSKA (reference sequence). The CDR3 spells CSARTTGGAETQYF. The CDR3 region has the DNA TGCAGTGCCAGGACGACAGGGGGCGCAGAGACCCAGTACTTC.

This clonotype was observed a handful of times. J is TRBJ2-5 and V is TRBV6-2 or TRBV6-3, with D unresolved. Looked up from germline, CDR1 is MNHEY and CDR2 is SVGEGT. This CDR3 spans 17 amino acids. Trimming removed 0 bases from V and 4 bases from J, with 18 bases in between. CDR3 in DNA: TGTGCCAGCAGTTACTCGATGCGTGGTGCTCAAGGAGAGACCCAGTACTTC. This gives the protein CASSYSMRGAQGETQYF.

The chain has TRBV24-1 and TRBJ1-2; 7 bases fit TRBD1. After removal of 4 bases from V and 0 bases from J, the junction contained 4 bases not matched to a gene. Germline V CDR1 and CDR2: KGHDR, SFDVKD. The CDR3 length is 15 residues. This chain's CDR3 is CATSERGTANYGYTF. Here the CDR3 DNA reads TGTGCCACCAGTGAACGAGGGACAGCTAACTATGGCTACACCTTC.

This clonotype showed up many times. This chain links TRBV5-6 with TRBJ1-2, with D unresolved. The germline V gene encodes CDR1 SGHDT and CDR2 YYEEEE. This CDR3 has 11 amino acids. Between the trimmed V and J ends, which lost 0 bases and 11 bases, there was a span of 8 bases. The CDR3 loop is CASSLGALYTF. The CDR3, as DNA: TGTGCCAGCAGCTTGGGGGCTTTATACACCTTC.

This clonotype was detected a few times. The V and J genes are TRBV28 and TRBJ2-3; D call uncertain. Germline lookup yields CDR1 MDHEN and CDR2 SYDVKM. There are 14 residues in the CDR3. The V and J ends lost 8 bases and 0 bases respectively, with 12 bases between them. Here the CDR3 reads CASLRQESTDTQYF. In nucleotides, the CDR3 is TGTGCCAGCCTCCGGCAGGAGAGCACAGATACGCAGTATTTT.

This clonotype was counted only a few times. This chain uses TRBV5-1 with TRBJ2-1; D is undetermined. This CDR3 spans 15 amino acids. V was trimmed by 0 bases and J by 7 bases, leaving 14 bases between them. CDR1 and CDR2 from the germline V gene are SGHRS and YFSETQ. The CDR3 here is CASSLAARRENEQFF. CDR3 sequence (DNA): TGCGCCAGCAGCTTGGCCGCTCGTAGAGAGAATGAGCAGTTCTTC.

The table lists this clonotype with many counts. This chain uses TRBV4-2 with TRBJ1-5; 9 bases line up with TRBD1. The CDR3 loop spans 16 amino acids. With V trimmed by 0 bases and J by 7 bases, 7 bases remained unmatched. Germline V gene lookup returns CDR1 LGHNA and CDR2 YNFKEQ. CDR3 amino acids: CASSQERTGEGQPQHF. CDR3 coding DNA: TGTGCCAGCAGCCAAGAAAGGACAGGGGAAGGCCAGCCCCAGCATTTT.

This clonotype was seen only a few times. CDR3 sequence reads: CSARDPQQGYGYTF. CDR3 nucleotide sequence: TGCAGTGCTAGAGATCCACAACAGGGTTATGGCTACACCTTC. V is TRBV20-1 and J is TRBJ1-2; perhaps TRBD1 as D (6 bases). The germline V gene has CDR1 DFQATT and CDR2 SNEGSKA (reference sequence). This CDR3 spans 14 amino acids. V was cut by 0 bases and J by 5 bases, with 13 bases left in between.